A selection of T cell receptor beta chains follows, all from one sample in a study of T-cell memory formation after mild COVID-19. TCRdb analysed the 5' RACE reads with MiXCR anew, one entry per CDR3 protein. This table holds some 210,000 distinct CDR3 sequences, about a sixth found once. Material: PBMCs or a T cell subset sorted from them (not recorded which). These receptors were obtained from an adult woman who had mild COVID-19 (a few samples of this study predate the infection). Cell type and time point are not known. Both conserved end residues are part of each CDR3. The D gene is left open where the match is weak. Only some rows state a clone size, as once, few, many or a class for expanded clones.

v_gene	j_gene	abundance	d_gene	CDR3nt	CDR3aa
TRBV7-2	TRBJ1-5	NA	NA	TGTGCCAGCAGCTTAGTGTACAGCGTGAATCAGCCCCAGCATTTT	CASSLVYSVNQPQHF
TRBV29-1	TRBJ2-7	many	NA	TGCAGCGCCTCGCCGACTTCCTCGGGGAACGAGCAGTACTTC	CSASPTSSGNEQYF
TRBV6-5	TRBJ2-3	NA	NA	TGTGCCATATACACAACCGGGGGTACGCAGTATTTT	CAIYTTGGTQYF
TRBV2	TRBJ2-5	few	TRBD2	TGTGCCAGCAGCACGGGACTAGCGGCCCCAGGGGCCCAGTACTTC	CASSTGLAAPGAQYF
TRBV10-3	TRBJ2-1	NA	NA	TGTGCCATCAGTGAGTTCAAGGAGCAGTTCTTC	CAISEFKEQFF
TRBV4-3	TRBJ2-1	NA	TRBD2	TGCGCCAGCAGCCATGGACCGGGACTAGCGGGAGGAATCGACACTGAGCAGTTCTTC	CASSHGPGLAGGIDTEQFF
TRBV12-3/TRBV12-4	TRBJ1-3	NA	NA	TGTGCCAGCAACCCCGACTGGGGGACCTCTGGAAACACCATATATTTT	CASNPDWGTSGNTIYF
TRBV15	TRBJ1-5	NA	TRBD1	TGTGCCACCAGCCCGTGGGGACAGGGGCGCCAACAGCCCCAGCATTTT	CATSPWGQGRQQPQHF
TRBV7-8	TRBJ2-3	many	TRBD2	TGTGCCAGCAGCCGTCCTAGCGGAAGCACAGATACGCAGTATTTT	CASSRPSGSTDTQYF
TRBV9	TRBJ2-3	NA	TRBD2	TGTGCCAGCGGGGAGCGGGACACAGATACGCAGTATTTT	CASGERDTDTQYF
TRBV7-9	TRBJ2-7	NA	TRBD1	TGTGCCAGCAGCTTAACAGGGGTCCACGAGCAGTACTTC	CASSLTGVHEQYF
TRBV7-2	TRBJ2-4	NA	TRBD1	TGTGCCAGCAGCTTAGACTCAACAGGGGTTCCAAACATTCAGTACTTC	CASSLDSTGVPNIQYF
TRBV10-3	TRBJ1-1	few	NA	TGTGCCATCAGTGTTTTCGCTGGTGTGGACGCATACAGCGGAGAAGCTTTCTTT	CAISVFAGVDAYSGEAFF
TRBV11-2	TRBJ2-4	few	NA	TGTGCCAGCAGCACCCACAGGGACGTCTCCAAAAACATTCAGTACTTC	CASSTHRDVSKNIQYF
TRBV12-3/TRBV12-4	TRBJ2-1	many	TRBD2	TGTGCCAGCAGTTTGTTTAGCGGGTTTACCTACAATGAGCAGTTCTTC	CASSLFSGFTYNEQFF
TRBV5-1	TRBJ2-3	few	NA	TGCGCCAGCAGTCCAAGGGGGACTGAGTTAAATACGCAGTATTTT	CASSPRGTELNTQYF
TRBV12-3/TRBV12-4	TRBJ2-2	NA	TRBD2	TGTGCCAGCAGTGTAGCGGGGGGCGCCACCGGGGAGCTGTTTTTT	CASSVAGGATGELFF
TRBV29-1	TRBJ1-4	few	NA	TGCAGCGTCAAATTCTCGGGGGAAAAACTGTTTTTT	CSVKFSGEKLFF
TRBV2	TRBJ2-3	NA	NA	TGTGCCAGCATAACGTTAGCGACAGATACGCAGTATTTT	CASITLATDTQYF
TRBV7-2	TRBJ2-4	many	NA	TGTGCCAGCAGCTACTATTCTCCCGGGGCGGACATTCAGTACTTC	CASSYYSPGADIQYF
TRBV18	TRBJ2-5	NA	NA	TGTGCCAGCTCACGGGGGGCCCAAGAGACCCAGTACTTC	CASSRGAQETQYF
TRBV20-1	TRBJ2-1	many	TRBD1	TGCAGTGCTAACAGGGGATGGGAGCAGTTCTTC	CSANRGWEQFF
TRBV29-1	TRBJ2-3	few	TRBD1	TGCAGCGTTGAGGTGACAGGGTACACAGATACGCAGTATTTT	CSVEVTGYTDTQYF